This T cell receptor beta chain was identified during a study of a mutant IDH1 vaccine in newly diagnosed glioma. Study as a whole: Radiotherapy alone preceded vaccination by 4-6 weeks; alternatively, vaccination started with temozolomide cycles. Before enrollment, the patients had been treated with radiotherapy alone, temozolomide alone, or both together. Most of them had received both.

Remarks on this clone: Its cognate antigen is unknown.

The data were produced by immunoSEQ multiplex PCR, yet TCRdb's version contains in-frame clones alone and is incomplete. The sample lists roughly 120,000 clones, around four fifths occurring once. The time point here: week 11, during vaccination. In every dose of vaccine, 300 ug of mutant IDH1 20-mer peptide was given alongside topical imiquimod. The sequencing here drew on PBMCs, taken from a glioma patient whose treatment included an IDH1 peptide vaccine. The TCR sequence derives from a man aged 35 to 55 with glioma.

The chain's CDR3 is CASRGLATDTQYF. The DNA of the CDR3 is TGCGCCAGCAGAGGACTAGCAACAGATACGCAGTATTTT. The genes are TRBV10-2 and TRBJ2-3; 8 bases match TRBD2. The CDR3 length is 13 residues. The trim removed 6 bases at V and 3 bases at J, leaving 2 bases unmatched. In germline, CDR1 is WSHSY, CDR2 SAAADI.